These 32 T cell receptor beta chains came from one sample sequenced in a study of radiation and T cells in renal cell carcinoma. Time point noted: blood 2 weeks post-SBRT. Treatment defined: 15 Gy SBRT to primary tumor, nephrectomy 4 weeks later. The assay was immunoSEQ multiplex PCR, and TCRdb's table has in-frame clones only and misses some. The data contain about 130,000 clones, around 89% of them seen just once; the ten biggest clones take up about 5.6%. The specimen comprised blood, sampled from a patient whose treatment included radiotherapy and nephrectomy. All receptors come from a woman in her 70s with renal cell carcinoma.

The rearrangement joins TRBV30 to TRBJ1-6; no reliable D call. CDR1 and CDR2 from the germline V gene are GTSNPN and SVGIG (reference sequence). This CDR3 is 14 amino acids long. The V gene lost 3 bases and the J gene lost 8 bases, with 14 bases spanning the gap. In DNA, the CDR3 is TGTGCCTGGAGAATTTCTCTACGGGATTCACCCCTCCACTTT. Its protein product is CAWRISLRDSPLHF.

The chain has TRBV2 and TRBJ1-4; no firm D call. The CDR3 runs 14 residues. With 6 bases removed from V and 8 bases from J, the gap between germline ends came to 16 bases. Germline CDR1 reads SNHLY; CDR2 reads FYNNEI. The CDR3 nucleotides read TGTGCCAGCAGGACGGGTCGTGGGAGCGAAAAACTGTTTTTT. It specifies CASRTGRGSEKLFF.

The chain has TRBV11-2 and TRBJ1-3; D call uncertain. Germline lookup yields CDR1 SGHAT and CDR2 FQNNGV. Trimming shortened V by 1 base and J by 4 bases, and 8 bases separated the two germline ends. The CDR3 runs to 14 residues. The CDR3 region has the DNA TGTGCCAGCAGCTTAGGGGCAGAAGGAAACACCATATATTTT. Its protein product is CASSLGAEGNTIYF.

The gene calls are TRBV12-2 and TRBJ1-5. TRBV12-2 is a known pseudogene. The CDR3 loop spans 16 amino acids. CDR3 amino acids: CASRLANGVGNQPQHF. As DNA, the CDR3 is TGTGCAAGTCGCTTAGCAAACGGAGTGGGCAATCAGCCCCAGCATTTT.

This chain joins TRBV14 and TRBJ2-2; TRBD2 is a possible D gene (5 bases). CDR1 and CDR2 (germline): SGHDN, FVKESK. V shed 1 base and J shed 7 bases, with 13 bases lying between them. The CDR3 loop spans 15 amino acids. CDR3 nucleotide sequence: TGTGCCAGCAGCCAAGTGAGGGCTCCGGGCGGGGAGCTGTTTTTT. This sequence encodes CASSQVRAPGGELFF.

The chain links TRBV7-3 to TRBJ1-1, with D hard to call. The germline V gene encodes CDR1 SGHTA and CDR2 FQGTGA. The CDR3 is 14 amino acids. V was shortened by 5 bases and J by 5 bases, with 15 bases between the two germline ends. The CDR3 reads CASSPGSLGTEAFF. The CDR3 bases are TGTGCCAGCAGCCCCGGATCTCTGGGGACTGAAGCTTTCTTT.

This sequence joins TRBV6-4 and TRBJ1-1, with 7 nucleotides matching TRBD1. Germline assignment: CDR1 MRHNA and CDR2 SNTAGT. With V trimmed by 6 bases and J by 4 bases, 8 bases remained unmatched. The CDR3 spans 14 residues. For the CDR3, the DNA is TGTGCCAGCAGGGAGGACAGGAAATCCACTGAAGCTTTCTTT. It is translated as CASREDRKSTEAFF.

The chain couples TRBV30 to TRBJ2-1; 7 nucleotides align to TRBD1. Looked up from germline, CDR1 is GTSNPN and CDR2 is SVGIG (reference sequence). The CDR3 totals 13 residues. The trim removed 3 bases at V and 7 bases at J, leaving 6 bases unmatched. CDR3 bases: TGTGCCTGGAGGGGGACAGTTTTGAATGAGCAGTTCTTC. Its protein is CAWRGTVLNEQFF.

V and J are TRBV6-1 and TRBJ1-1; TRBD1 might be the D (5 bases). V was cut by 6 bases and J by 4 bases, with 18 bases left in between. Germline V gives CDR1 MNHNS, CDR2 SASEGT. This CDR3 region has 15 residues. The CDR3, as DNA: TGTGCCAGCAGCCTAACAGGTAGAGGAGTCACTGAAGCTTTCTTT. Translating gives CASSLTGRGVTEAFF.

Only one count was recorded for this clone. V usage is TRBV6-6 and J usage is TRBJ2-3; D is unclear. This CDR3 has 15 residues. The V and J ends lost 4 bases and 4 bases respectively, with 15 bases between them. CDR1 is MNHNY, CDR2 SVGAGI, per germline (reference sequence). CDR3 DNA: TGTGCCAGCAGTTCCCCCGGGTTCACGGCAGATACGCAGTATTTT. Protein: CASSSPGFTADTQYF.

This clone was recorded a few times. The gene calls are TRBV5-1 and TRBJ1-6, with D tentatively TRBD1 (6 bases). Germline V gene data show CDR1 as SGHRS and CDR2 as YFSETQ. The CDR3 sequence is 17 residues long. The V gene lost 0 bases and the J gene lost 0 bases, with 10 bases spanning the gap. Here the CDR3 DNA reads TGCGCCAGCAGCTTGGACGGGGGCCTCTCCTATAATTCACCCCTCCACTTT. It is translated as CASSLDGGLSYNSPLHF.

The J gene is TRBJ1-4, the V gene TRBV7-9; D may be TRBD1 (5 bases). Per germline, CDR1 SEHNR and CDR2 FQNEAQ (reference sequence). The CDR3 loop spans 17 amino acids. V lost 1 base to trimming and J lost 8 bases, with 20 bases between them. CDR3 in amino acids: CASSLVSLASGREKLFF. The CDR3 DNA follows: TGTGCCAGCAGCTTAGTCTCGCTTGCGTCGGGGCGGGAAAAACTGTTTTTT.

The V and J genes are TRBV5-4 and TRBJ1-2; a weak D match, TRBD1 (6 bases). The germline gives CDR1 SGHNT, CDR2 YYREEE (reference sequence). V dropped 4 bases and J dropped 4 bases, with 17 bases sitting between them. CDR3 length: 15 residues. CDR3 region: CASSPLGQTLYGYTF. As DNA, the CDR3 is TGTGCCAGCAGCCCCCTCGGACAGACCCTCTATGGCTACACCTTC.

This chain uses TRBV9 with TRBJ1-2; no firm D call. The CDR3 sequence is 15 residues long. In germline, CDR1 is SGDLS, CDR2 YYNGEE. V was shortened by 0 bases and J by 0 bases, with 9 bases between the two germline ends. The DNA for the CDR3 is TGTGCCAGCAGCGTAGAGGGCAGCCCTAACTATGGCTACACCTTC. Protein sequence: CASSVEGSPNYGYTF.

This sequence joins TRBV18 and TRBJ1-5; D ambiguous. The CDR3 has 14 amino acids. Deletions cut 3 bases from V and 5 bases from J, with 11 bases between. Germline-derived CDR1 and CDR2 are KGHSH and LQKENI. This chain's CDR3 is CASSPGSGDQPQHF. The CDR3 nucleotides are TGTGCCAGCTCACCCGGATCTGGGGATCAGCCCCAGCATTTT.

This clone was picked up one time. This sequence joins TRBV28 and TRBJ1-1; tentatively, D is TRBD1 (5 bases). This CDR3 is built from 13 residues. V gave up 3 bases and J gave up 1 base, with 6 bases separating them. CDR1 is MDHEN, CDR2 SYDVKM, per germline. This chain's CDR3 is CASSFDRNTEAFF. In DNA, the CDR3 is TGTGCCAGCAGTTTCGACAGGAACACTGAAGCTTTCTTT.

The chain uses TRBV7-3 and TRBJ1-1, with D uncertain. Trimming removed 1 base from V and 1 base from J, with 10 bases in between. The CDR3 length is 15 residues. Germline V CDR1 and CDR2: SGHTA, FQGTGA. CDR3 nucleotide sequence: TGTGCCAGCAGCTTAAGGATAGGGCGGAACACTGAAGCTTTCTTT. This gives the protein CASSLRIGRNTEAFF.

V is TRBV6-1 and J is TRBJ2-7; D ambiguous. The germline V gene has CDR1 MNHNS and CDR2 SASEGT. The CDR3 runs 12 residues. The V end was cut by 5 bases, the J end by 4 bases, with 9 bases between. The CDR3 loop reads CASSQYGYEQYF. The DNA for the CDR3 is TGTGCCAGCAGTCAATATGGGTACGAGCAGTACTTC.

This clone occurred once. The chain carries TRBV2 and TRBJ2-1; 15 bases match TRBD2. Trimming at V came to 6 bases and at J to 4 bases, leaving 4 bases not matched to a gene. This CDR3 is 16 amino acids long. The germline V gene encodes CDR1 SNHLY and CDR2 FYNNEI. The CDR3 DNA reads TGTGCCAGCAGGAAAGGGACTAGCGGGGGGTACAATGAGCAGTTCTTC. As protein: CASRKGTSGGYNEQFF.

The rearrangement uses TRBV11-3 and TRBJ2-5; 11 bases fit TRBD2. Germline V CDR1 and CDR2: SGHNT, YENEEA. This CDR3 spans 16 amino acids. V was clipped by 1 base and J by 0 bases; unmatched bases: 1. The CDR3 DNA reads TGTGCCAGCAGCTTAGTACTAGCGGGGGACCAAGAGACCCAGTACTTC. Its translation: CASSLVLAGDQETQYF.

The CDR3 here is CASSLRGGNEQYF. Here the CDR3 DNA reads TGTGCCAGCAGCCTGAGGGGAGGGAACGAGCAGTACTTC. This rearrangement joins TRBV7-8 to TRBJ2-7, with TRBD2 matching over 7 bases. The CDR3 is made up of 13 amino acids. Trimming cost V 5 bases and J 5 bases; bases outside gene matches: 6. CDR1 and CDR2 (germline): SGHVS, FQNEAQ.

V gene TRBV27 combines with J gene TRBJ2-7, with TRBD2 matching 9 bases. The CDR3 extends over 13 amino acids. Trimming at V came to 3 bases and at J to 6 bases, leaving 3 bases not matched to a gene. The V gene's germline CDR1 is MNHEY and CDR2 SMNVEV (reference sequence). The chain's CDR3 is CASSFSGGGEQYF. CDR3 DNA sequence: TGTGCCAGCAGTTTTAGCGGGGGCGGCGAGCAGTACTTC.

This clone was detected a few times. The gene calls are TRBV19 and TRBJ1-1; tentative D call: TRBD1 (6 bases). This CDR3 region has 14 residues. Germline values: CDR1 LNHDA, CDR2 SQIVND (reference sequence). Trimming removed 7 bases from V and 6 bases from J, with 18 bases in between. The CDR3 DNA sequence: TGTGCCAGTACCGGTCACAGGGTAACCTCTGAAGCTTTCTTT. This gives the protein CASTGHRVTSEAFF.

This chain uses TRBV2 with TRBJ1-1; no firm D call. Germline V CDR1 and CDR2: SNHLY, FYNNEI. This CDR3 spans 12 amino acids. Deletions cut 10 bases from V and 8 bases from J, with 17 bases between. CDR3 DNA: TGTGCCATCCGAGGAACCCACCGGGAAGCTTTCTTT. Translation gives CAIRGTHREAFF.

The CDR3 coding sequence is TGTGCCATCAGTGAAGGGGACAGGGGAGGGACTGAAGCTTTCTTT. Amino acid sequence: CAISEGDRGGTEAFF. This chain joins TRBV10-3 and TRBJ1-1, with TRBD1 matching 10 bases. CDR3 size: 15 residues. With V trimmed by 3 bases and J by 5 bases, 6 bases remained unmatched. From germline, CDR1 is ENHRY and CDR2 SYGVKD.

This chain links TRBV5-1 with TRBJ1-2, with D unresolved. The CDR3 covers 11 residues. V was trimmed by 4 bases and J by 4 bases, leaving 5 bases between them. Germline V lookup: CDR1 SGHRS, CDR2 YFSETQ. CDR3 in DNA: TGCGCCAGCAGCGAGTCCTATGGCTACACCTTC. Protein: CASSESYGYTF.

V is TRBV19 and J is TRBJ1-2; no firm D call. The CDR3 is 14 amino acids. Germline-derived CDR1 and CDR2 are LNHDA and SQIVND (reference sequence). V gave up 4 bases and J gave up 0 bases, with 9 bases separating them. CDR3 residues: CASSTGLSNYGYTF. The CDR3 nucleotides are TGTGCCAGTAGTACAGGACTTTCTAACTATGGCTACACCTTC.

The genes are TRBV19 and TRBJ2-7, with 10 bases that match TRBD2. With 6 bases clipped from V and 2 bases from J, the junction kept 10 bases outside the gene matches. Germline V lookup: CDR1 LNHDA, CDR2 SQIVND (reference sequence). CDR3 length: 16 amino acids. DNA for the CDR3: TGTGCCAGTAGAATAAAGAGCGGGGGGGGAGCCTACGAGCAGTACTTC. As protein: CASRIKSGGGAYEQYF.

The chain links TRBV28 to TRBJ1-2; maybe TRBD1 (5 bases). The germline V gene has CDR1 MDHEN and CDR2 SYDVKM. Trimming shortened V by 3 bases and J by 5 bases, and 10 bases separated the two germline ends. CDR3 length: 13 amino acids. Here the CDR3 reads CASSFEGVYGYTF. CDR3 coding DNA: TGTGCCAGCAGTTTCGAAGGGGTATATGGCTACACCTTC.

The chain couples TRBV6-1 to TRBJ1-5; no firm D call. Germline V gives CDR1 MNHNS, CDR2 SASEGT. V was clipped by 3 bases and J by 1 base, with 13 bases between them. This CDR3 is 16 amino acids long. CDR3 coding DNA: TGTGCCAGCAGTGATGGCCTTTCGCGGAGCAATCAGCCCCAGCATTTT. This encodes CASSDGLSRSNQPQHF.

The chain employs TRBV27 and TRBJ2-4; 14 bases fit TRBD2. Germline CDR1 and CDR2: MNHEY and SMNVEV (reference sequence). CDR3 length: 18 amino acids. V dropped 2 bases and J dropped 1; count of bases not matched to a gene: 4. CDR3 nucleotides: TGTGCCAGCAGTTTACGACTAGCGGGGGGGAGGGCCAAAAACATTCAGTACTTC. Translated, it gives CASSLRLAGGRAKNIQYF.

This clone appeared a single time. The DNA of the CDR3 is TGCGCCAGCAGCGTAACACCGGGACAGATGAACACTGAAGCTTTCTTT. Its protein is CASSVTPGQMNTEAFF. The chain links TRBV5-1 to TRBJ1-1; 7 bases match TRBD1. This CDR3 spans 16 amino acids. With 4 bases clipped from V and 0 bases from J, the junction kept 9 bases outside the gene matches. Germline lookup yields CDR1 SGHRS and CDR2 YFSETQ.